These 30 T cell receptor beta chains came from one sample sequenced in a study of CD8 T cells in ankylosing spondylitis. TCRdb re-analysed the 5' RACE reads in MiXCR, keeping a single row per CDR3 protein. The table has 40,000 to 50,000 distinct CDR3 sequences, more than 3% seen once. Material: blood, either unsorted or a sorted T cell fraction (not recorded which). The receptors originated from a female donor with ankylosing spondylitis or in good health (not recorded which).

V usage is TRBV9 and J usage is TRBJ2-3; TRBD2 matches at 12 bases. V shed 4 bases, J shed 2 bases, and the junction held 8 bases outside the gene matches. Looked up from germline, CDR1 is SGDLS and CDR2 is YYNGEE. The CDR3 has 17 residues. The CDR3 reads CASSLRGLAGFTDTQYF. The DNA of the CDR3 is TGTGCCAGCAGCCTAAGAGGACTAGCGGGGTTCACAGATACGCAGTATTTT.

This clonotype was found many times. The chain combines TRBV9 with TRBJ2-2; 11 bases map to TRBD1. The ends lost 4 bases at V and 3 bases at J; junction bases unmatched: 2. The length of the CDR3 is 15 residues. Germline CDR1 SGDLS, CDR2 YYNGEE. The CDR3 bases are TGTGCCAGCAGCCGGGGACAGGGGGACACCGGGGAGCTGTTTTTT. This encodes CASSRGQGDTGELFF.

This clonotype appeared many times. This chain joins TRBV9 and TRBJ1-2, with 7 bases matching TRBD1. Germline V gives CDR1 SGDLS, CDR2 YYNGEE. The CDR3 has 15 residues. The V gene end was trimmed by 3 bases and the J gene end by 4 bases; junction bases not matched to a gene: 9. The CDR3 DNA sequence: TGTGCCAGCAGCGCGAGAACAGGGACAGCCTATGGCTACACCTTC. It is translated as CASSARTGTAYGYTF. Filled out from reference TRBV9 and TRBJ1-2, the complete variable domain reads DSGVTQTPKHLITATGQRVTLRCSPRSGDLSVYWYQQSLDQGLQFLIQYYNGEERAKGNILERFSAQQFPDLHSELNLSSLELGDSALYFCASSARTGTAYGYTFGSGTRLTVV.

This clonotype was detected many times. The J gene is TRBJ2-3, the V gene TRBV9; 7 nucleotides agree with TRBD2. Looked up from germline, CDR1 is SGDLS and CDR2 is YYNGEE. J was trimmed by 6 bases and V by 0 bases; bases with no gene match: 7. CDR3 length equals 15 residues. The CDR3 DNA reads TGTGCCAGCAGCGTAGCGAGCGGGGAGGGGGATACGCAGTATTTT. Its translation: CASSVASGEGDTQYF.

This clonotype was recorded at least ten times. V gene TRBV9 combines with J gene TRBJ2-5, with TRBD2 identical over 10 bases. The germline CDR1 and CDR2 sequences are SGDLS and YYNGEE. Unmatched junction bases numbered 10, after V lost 0 bases and J lost 5 bases. The CDR3 extends over 17 amino acids. The CDR3 protein is CASSVGPAGGVQETQYF. As DNA, the CDR3 is TGTGCCAGCAGCGTAGGTCCAGCGGGGGGGGTCCAGGAGACCCAGTACTTC.

This clonotype was seen at least ten times. The gene calls are TRBV9 and TRBJ1-4; unclear D gene. CDR1 is SGDLS, CDR2 YYNGEE, per germline. This CDR3 is built from 16 residues. Between the trimmed V and J ends, which lost 3 bases and 0 bases, there was a span of 12 bases. CDR3 DNA sequence: TGTGCCAGCAGCGCCGGAGGGAATCCAACTAATGAAAAACTGTTTTTT. This encodes CASSAGGNPTNEKLFF.

This clonotype was counted many times. The rearrangement joins TRBV9 to TRBJ2-1; 11 nucleotides align to TRBD2. The CDR3 sequence is 15 residues long. V shed 3 bases and J 7 bases; nucleotides not matched to a gene: 6. Per the germline V gene, CDR1 is SGDLS and CDR2 is YYNGEE. This CDR3 reads CASSGLAGGFNEQFF. CDR3 in DNA: TGTGCCAGCAGCGGATTAGCGGGGGGGTTTAATGAGCAGTTCTTC. The variable domain in full, completed from reference TRBV9 and TRBJ2-1, reads DSGVTQTPKHLITATGQRVTLRCSPRSGDLSVYWYQQSLDQGLQFLIQYYNGEERAKGNILERFSAQQFPDLHSELNLSSLELGDSALYFCASSGLAGGFNEQFFGPGTRLTVL.

This clonotype has ten or more counts. The rearrangement uses TRBV9 and TRBJ1-1; tentatively, D is TRBD1 (5 bases). V lost 4 bases and J 3 bases, leaving 16 bases between the germline ends. The CDR3 extends over 15 amino acids. The germline CDR1 and CDR2 sequences are SGDLS and YYNGEE. DNA for the CDR3: TGTGCCAGCAGCCCTCGGGGGTTCAAGTACACTGAAGCTTTCTTT. It specifies CASSPRGFKYTEAFF.

By sample share, this clonotype is medium-sized (0.01 to 0.1%). V usage is TRBV9 and J usage is TRBJ2-3, with no clear D. The CDR3 covers 14 residues. The V end lost 4 bases, the J end lost 0 bases, and 9 bases lay between the germline ends. In germline, CDR1 is SGDLS, CDR2 YYNGEE. CDR3 bases: TGTGCCAGCAGCTCCCTTGGGAGCACAGATACGCAGTATTTT. Encoded protein: CASSSLGSTDTQYF. Full variable domain (remainder filled in from reference TRBV9 and TRBJ2-3): DSGVTQTPKHLITATGQRVTLRCSPRSGDLSVYWYQQSLDQGLQFLIQYYNGEERAKGNILERFSAQQFPDLHSELNLSSLELGDSALYFCASSSLGSTDTQYFGPGTRLTVL.

This clonotype showed up many times. The chain uses TRBV9 and TRBJ1-2; no clear D. In germline, CDR1 is SGDLS, CDR2 YYNGEE. The CDR3 runs 13 residues. V lost 0 bases and J 2 bases, leaving 5 bases between the germline ends. CDR3 region: CASSVGSNYGYTF. The DNA for the CDR3 is TGTGCCAGCAGCGTAGGGTCCAACTATGGCTACACCTTC.

Ten or more counts support this clonotype. The chain couples TRBV9 to TRBJ2-3; TRBD1 matches 11 bases. The germline CDR1 and CDR2 sequences are SGDLS and YYNGEE. This CDR3 is 16 amino acids long. V was clipped by 0 bases and J by 4 bases; unmatched bases: 4. The DNA of the CDR3 is TGTGCCAGCAGCGTAGATCCGGACAGGGGGCCAGATACGCAGTATTTT. Amino acids: CASSVDPDRGPDTQYF.

At least ten counts were recorded for this clonotype. The J gene is TRBJ2-3, the V gene TRBV9; TRBD2 matches 7 bases. Looked up from germline, CDR1 is SGDLS and CDR2 is YYNGEE. This CDR3 spans 14 amino acids. V was pared by 5 bases and J by 6 bases, with 9 bases of the junction left unmatched. CDR3 amino acids: CASSGAGYRDTQYF. DNA of the CDR3: TGTGCCAGCAGTGGAGCGGGGTACAGGGATACGCAGTATTTT.

This clonotype was counted ten times or more. The rearrangement links TRBV9 to TRBJ1-3; maybe TRBD1 (6 bases). The V and J ends lost 3 bases and 4 bases respectively, with 11 bases between them. Germline V gene sequence: CDR1 SGDLS, CDR2 YYNGEE. CDR3 size: 14 residues. CDR3 region: CASSGGGEGNTIYF. The CDR3 DNA is TGTGCCAGCAGCGGCGGGGGCGAGGGAAACACCATATATTTT.

The CDR3 loop reads CASSVVPTGYTEAFF. The CDR3 nucleotides are TGTGCCAGCAGCGTAGTCCCAACAGGGTACACTGAAGCTTTCTTT. This sequence joins TRBV9 and TRBJ1-1, with TRBD1 as a possible D gene (6 bases). Germline V gives CDR1 SGDLS, CDR2 YYNGEE. This CDR3 contains 15 residues. Trimming took off 0 bases at V and 3 bases at J, with 12 bases between the two ends.

The V and J genes are TRBV9 and TRBJ2-7, with TRBD2 matching 7 bases. Germline V gene sequence: CDR1 SGDLS, CDR2 YYNGEE. V lost 4 bases and J lost 0; bases outside the gene matches: 7. The CDR3 runs to 15 residues. The CDR3: CASSPRGEFSYEQYF. For the CDR3, the DNA is TGTGCCAGCAGCCCCCGGGGGGAATTCTCCTACGAGCAGTACTTC.

This clonotype was seen many times. The gene calls are TRBV9 and TRBJ2-7, with D possibly TRBD1 on 5 matching bases. Germline V gene sequence: CDR1 SGDLS, CDR2 YYNGEE. The CDR3 is 14 amino acids. The V end was cut by 0 bases, the J end by 3 bases, with 10 bases between. CDR3 region: CASSVESGYYEQYF. The DNA for the CDR3 is TGTGCCAGCAGCGTAGAATCAGGGTACTACGAGCAGTACTTC.

This clonotype was observed many times. This chain links TRBV9 with TRBJ2-2, with D perhaps matching TRBD2 (7 bases). Trimming took off 0 bases at V and 5 bases at J, with 14 bases between the two ends. CDR1 is SGDLS and CDR2 is YYNGEE in the germline V gene. The CDR3 covers 16 residues. The DNA of the CDR3 is TGTGCCAGCAGCGTAGAGGGGGGGGTACGAACCGGGGAGCTGTTTTTT. As protein: CASSVEGGVRTGELFF.

This clonotype was observed many times. CDR3 nucleotides: TGTGCCAGCAGCGGCGTGGGGGGGTTAGACTATGGCTACACCTTC. It translates to CASSGVGGLDYGYTF. V gene TRBV9 combines with J gene TRBJ1-2; TRBD1 might be the D (5 bases). This CDR3 region has 15 residues. The V end was cut by 3 bases, the J end by 3 bases, with 15 bases between. The germline CDR1 and CDR2 sequences are SGDLS and YYNGEE.

This clonotype showed up just a few times. The rearrangement uses TRBV9 and TRBJ2-2, with TRBD1 matching over 10 bases. CDR1 is SGDLS and CDR2 is YYNGEE in the germline V gene. Unmatched junction bases numbered 2, after V lost 2 bases and J lost 4 bases. The CDR3 sequence is 15 residues long. Here the CDR3 DNA reads TGTGCCAGCAGCGTCGGGACAGGGGTCACCGGGGAGCTGTTTTTT. It specifies CASSVGTGVTGELFF.

This clonotype was counted many times. CDR3 nucleotides: TGCACCAGCAGCCGCACCCGGACAGGTATCTTCTCCTATAATTCACCCCTCCACTTT. It is translated as CTSSRTRTGIFSYNSPLHF. The V and J genes are TRBV1 and TRBJ1-6; the table calls TRBD1, which could not be checked here. TRBV1 is annotated as a pseudogene. The CDR3 is 19 amino acids.

In its sample, this clonotype was seen many times. CDR3 in amino acids: CASSVEAGGRYTEAFF. The CDR3, as DNA: TGTGCCAGCAGCGTAGAGGCAGGGGGCCGGTACACTGAAGCTTTCTTT. The chain recombines TRBV9 with TRBJ1-1; 8 bases match TRBD1. CDR1 is SGDLS and CDR2 is YYNGEE in the germline V gene. Trimming removed 0 bases from V and 3 bases from J; junction bases left unmatched: 7. The CDR3 extends over 16 amino acids.

This clonotype was recorded at least ten times. CDR3 loop: CASSPRGSPANTGELFF. The CDR3 DNA reads as TGTGCCAGCAGCCCCCGGGGCAGTCCTGCGAACACCGGGGAGCTGTTTTTT. This chain uses TRBV9 with TRBJ2-2, with D perhaps given as TRBD1 or TRBD2 (5 bases each). The germline gives CDR1 SGDLS, CDR2 YYNGEE. This CDR3 is built from 17 residues. V lost 4 bases and J lost 0, with 16 bases in between.

This clonotype was seen many times. This chain links TRBV9 with TRBJ1-4; 8 bases fit TRBD1. J gave up 7 bases and V 3 bases, and 5 bases lay outside the gene matches. Germline lookup yields CDR1 SGDLS and CDR2 YYNGEE. The CDR3 consists of 14 residues. The CDR3 nucleotides read TGTGCCAGCAGCGGGACAGGGCACGGTGAAAAACTGTTTTTT. Its translation is CASSGTGHGEKLFF.

This clonotype was seen ten or more times. The J gene is TRBJ2-2, the V gene TRBV9; 11 bases are a match to TRBD1. This CDR3 has 17 amino acids. The ends lost 3 bases at V and 5 bases at J; junction bases unmatched: 9. Germline V gene data show CDR1 as SGDLS and CDR2 as YYNGEE. This chain's CDR3 is CASSGRTGGARTGELFF. As DNA, the CDR3 is TGTGCCAGCAGCGGGAGGACAGGGGGCGCGAGGACCGGGGAGCTGTTTTTT.

This clonotype was picked up many times. V gene TRBV9 combines with J gene TRBJ2-4; 8 bases line up with TRBD2. The J segment lost 0 bases and the V segment lost 4 bases, leaving 6 bases of the junction unmatched. The germline V gene encodes CDR1 SGDLS and CDR2 YYNGEE. There are 16 residues in the CDR3. The CDR3 protein is CASSSPGGLAKNIQYF. The CDR3 DNA sequence: TGTGCCAGCAGCTCCCCGGGGGGGCTAGCCAAAAACATTCAGTACTTC.

This clonotype was seen at least ten times. In nucleotides, the CDR3 is TGTGCCAGCAACTCAGGGGTTAGGGGGAGCACAGATACGCAGTATTTT. It yields the protein CASNSGVRGSTDTQYF. The rearrangement links TRBV9 to TRBJ2-3, with D possibly being TRBD1 (6 bases). Per the germline V gene, CDR1 is SGDLS and CDR2 is YYNGEE. Trimming took off 6 bases at V and 0 bases at J, with 17 bases between the two ends. This CDR3 region has 16 residues.

This clonotype was observed many times. This CDR3 reads CASSVDNRNTGELFF. CDR3 sequence (DNA): TGTGCCAGCAGCGTAGACAACAGAAACACCGGGGAGCTGTTTTTT. J is TRBJ2-2 and V is TRBV9; D remains ambiguous. Germline values: CDR1 SGDLS, CDR2 YYNGEE. Trimming stripped 0 bases from V and 2 bases from J, with 8 bases between. The CDR3 runs to 15 residues.

In its sample, this clonotype was seen many times. The rearrangement uses TRBV9 and TRBJ2-3, with D perhaps matching TRBD1 or TRBD2 (5 bases each). In germline, CDR1 is SGDLS, CDR2 YYNGEE. V was cut by 4 bases and J by 1 base, with 13 bases left in between. The CDR3 runs to 15 residues. This CDR3 reads CASSPPGPGTDTQYF. For the CDR3, the DNA is TGTGCCAGCAGCCCCCCGGGGCCGGGCACAGATACGCAGTATTTT. The full variable domain, its missing parts supplied by reference TRBV9 and TRBJ2-3, is DSGVTQTPKHLITATGQRVTLRCSPRSGDLSVYWYQQSLDQGLQFLIQYYNGEERAKGNILERFSAQQFPDLHSELNLSSLELGDSALYFCASSPPGPGTDTQYFGPGTRLTVL.

The J gene is TRBJ2-1, the V gene TRBV9, with D possibly being TRBD1 or TRBD2 (6 bases each). The V gene's germline CDR1 is SGDLS and CDR2 YYNGEE. V lost 0 bases to trimming and J lost 5 bases, with 12 bases between them. The CDR3 is 15 residues long. CDR3 loop: CASSVEGGYHNEQFF. CDR3 nucleotides: TGTGCCAGCAGCGTAGAGGGGGGTTATCACAATGAGCAGTTCTTC.

This clonotype was counted at least ten times. The rearrangement links TRBV9 to TRBJ2-7; D possibly uses TRBD1 or TRBD2 (5 bases each). The CDR3 length is 13 residues. Germline V lookup: CDR1 SGDLS, CDR2 YYNGEE. With 3 bases removed from V and 8 bases from J, the gap between germline ends came to 15 bases. CDR3 amino acids: CASSDVLGVKQYF. CDR3 sequence (DNA): TGTGCCAGCAGCGACGTCTTGGGGGTTAAGCAGTACTTC. The entire variable domain, with the rest obtained from reference TRBV9 and TRBJ2-7, is as follows: DSGVTQTPKHLITATGQRVTLRCSPRSGDLSVYWYQQSLDQGLQFLIQYYNGEERAKGNILERFSAQQFPDLHSELNLSSLELGDSALYFCASSDVLGVKQYFGPGTRLTVT.